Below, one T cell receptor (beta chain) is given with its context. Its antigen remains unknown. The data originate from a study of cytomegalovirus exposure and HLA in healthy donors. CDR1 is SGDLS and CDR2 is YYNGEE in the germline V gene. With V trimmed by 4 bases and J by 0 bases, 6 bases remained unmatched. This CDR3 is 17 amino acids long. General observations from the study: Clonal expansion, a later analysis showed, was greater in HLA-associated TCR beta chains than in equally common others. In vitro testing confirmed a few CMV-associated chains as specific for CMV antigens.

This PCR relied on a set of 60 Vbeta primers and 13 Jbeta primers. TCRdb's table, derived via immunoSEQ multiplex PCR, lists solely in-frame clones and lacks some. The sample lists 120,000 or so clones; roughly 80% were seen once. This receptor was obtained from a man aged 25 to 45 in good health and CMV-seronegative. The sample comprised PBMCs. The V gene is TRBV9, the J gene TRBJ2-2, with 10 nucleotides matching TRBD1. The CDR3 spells CASSHTDRGANTGELFF. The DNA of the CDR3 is TGTGCCAGCAGCCATACGGACAGGGGGGCGAACACCGGGGAGCTGTTTTTT.